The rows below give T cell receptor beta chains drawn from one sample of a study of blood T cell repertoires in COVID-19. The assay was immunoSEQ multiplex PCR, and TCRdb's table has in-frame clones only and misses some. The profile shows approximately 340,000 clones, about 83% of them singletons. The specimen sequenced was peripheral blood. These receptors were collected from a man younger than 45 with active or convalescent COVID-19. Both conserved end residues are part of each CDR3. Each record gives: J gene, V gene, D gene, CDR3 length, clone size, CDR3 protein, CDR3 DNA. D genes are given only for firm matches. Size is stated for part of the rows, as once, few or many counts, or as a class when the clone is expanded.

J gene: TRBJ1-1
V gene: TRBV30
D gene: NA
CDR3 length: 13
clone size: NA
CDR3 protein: CAWSFTGNTEAFF
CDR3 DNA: TGTGCCTGGAGTTTCACAGGGAACACTGAAGCTTTCTTT

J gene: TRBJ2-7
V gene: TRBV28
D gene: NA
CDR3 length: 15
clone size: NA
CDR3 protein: CASSPPGEGAYEQYF
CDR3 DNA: TGTGCCAGCAGTCCCCCCGGGGAGGGGGCCTACGAGCAGTACTTC

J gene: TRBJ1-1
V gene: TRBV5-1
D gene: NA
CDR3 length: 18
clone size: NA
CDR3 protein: CASSLFLTGSGLNTEAFF
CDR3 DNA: TGCGCCAGCAGCTTGTTCCTTACCGGGTCTGGATTGAACACTGAAGCTTTCTTT

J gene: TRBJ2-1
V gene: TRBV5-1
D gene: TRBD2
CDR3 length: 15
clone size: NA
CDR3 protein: CASAISGRGGNEQFF
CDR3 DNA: TGCGCCAGTGCTATTAGCGGGAGAGGTGGCAATGAGCAGTTCTTC

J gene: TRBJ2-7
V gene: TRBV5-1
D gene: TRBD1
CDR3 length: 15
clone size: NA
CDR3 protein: CASSLPLTGGYEQYF
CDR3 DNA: TGCGCCAGCAGCTTGCCTCTGACAGGGGGTTACGAGCAGTACTTC

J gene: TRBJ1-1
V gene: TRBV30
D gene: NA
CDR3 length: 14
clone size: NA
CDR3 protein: CAWSRAGRDTEAFF
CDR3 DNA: TGTGCCTGGAGTCGGGCAGGGAGGGACACTGAAGCTTTCTTT

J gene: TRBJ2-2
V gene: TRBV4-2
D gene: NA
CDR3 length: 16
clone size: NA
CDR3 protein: CASSQDHSSNTGELFF
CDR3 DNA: TGTGCCAGCAGCCAAGATCACAGCTCAAACACCGGGGAGCTGTTTTTT

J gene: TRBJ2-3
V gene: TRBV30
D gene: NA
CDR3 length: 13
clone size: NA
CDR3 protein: CAWRSSATDTQYF
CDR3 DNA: TGTGCCTGGAGAAGTAGCGCTACAGATACGCAGTATTTT

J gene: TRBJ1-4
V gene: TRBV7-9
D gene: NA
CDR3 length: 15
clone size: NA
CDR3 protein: CASSLGPRNNEKLFF
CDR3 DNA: TGTGCCAGCAGCTTAGGACCGCGGAATAATGAAAAACTGTTTTTT

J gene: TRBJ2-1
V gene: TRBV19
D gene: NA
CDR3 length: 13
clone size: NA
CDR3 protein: CASSIWGSGGQFF
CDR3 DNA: TGTGCCAGTAGTATATGGGGATCCGGGGGGCAGTTCTTC

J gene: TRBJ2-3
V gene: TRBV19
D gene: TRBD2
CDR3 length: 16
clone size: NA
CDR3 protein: CASSPPWVAGADTQYF
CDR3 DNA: TGTGCCAGTAGTCCCCCGTGGGTAGCGGGGGCCGATACGCAGTATTTT

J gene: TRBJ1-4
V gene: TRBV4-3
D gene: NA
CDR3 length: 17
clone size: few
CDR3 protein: CASSQDLREAGNEKLFF
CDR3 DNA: TGCGCCAGCAGCCAAGATCTGAGGGAAGCGGGTAATGAAAAACTGTTTTTT

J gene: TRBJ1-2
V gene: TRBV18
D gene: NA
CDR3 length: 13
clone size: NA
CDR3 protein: CASSPPQSGGYTF
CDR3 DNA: TGTGCCAGCTCACCACCCCAGTCGGGGGGCTACACCTTC